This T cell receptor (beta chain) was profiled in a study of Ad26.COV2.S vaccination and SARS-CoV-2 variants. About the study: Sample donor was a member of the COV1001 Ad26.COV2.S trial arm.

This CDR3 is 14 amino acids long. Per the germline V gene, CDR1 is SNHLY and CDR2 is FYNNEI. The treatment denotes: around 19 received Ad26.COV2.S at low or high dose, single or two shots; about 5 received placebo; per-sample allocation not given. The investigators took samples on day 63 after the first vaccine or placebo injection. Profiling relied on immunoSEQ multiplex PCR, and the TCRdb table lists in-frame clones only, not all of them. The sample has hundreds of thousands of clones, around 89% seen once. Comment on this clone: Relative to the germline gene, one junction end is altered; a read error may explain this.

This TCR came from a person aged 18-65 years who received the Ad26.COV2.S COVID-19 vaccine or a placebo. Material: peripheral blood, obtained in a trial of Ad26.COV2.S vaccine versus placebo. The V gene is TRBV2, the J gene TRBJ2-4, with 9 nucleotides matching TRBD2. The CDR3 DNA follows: TGTGCCAGCCTCGCCGGACTAGCGCGAAACATCCAGTACTTC. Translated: CASLAGLARNIQYF.